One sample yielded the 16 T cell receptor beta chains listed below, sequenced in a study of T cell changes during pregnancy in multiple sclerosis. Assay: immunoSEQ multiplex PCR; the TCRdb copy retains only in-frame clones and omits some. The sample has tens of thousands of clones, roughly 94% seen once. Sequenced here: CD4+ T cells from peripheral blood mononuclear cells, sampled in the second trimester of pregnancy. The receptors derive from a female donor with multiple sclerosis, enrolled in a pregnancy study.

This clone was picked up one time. CDR3 DNA: TGTGCCAGCAGCACCCGGTGGGACAGGGGAGGCAAAGGCTACACCTTC. It is translated as CASSTRWDRGGKGYTF. The V gene is TRBV5-8, the J gene TRBJ1-2, with 10 bases that match TRBD1. J lost 8 bases, V lost 4 bases, and 14 bases had no gene match. The CDR3 extends over 16 amino acids. From germline, CDR1 is SGHTS and CDR2 YDEGEE.

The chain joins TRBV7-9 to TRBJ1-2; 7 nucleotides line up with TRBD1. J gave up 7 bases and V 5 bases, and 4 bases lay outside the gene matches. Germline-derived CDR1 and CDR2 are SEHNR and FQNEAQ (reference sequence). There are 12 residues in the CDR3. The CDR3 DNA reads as TGTGCCAGCAGCCCAGGGGACAGTGGCTACACCTTC. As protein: CASSPGDSGYTF. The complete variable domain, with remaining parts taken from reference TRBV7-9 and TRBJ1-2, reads DTGVSQNPRHKITKRGQNVTFRCDPISEHNRLYWYRQTLGQGPEFLTYFQNEAQLEKSRLLSDRFSAERPKGSFSTLEIQRTEQGDSAMYLCASSPGDSGYTFGSGTRLTVV.

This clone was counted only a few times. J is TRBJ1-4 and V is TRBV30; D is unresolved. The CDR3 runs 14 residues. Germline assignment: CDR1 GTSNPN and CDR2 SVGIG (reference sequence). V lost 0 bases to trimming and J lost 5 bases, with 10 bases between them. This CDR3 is CAWSVRGGNEKLFF. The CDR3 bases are TGTGCCTGGAGTGTACGAGGTGGGAATGAAAAACTGTTTTTT.

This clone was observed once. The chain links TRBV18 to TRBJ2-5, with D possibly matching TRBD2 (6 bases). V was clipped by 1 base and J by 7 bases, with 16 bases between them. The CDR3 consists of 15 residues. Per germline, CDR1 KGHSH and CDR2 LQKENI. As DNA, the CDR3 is TGTGCCAGCTCACCACGGGAGGAGCGAAGAAGGACCCAGTACTTC. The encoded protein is CASSPREERRRTQYF.

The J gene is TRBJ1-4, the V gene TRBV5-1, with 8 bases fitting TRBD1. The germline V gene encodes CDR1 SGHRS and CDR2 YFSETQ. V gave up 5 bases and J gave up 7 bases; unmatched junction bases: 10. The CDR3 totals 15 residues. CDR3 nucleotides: TGCGCCAGCAGTCTGGCTGGACAGGGAACTGAAAAACTGTTTTTT. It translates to CASSLAGQGTEKLFF.

CDR3 sequence reads: CASSFGGYGYTF. The DNA of the CDR3 is TGTGCCAGCAGTTTTGGAGGCTATGGCTACACCTTC. This chain uses TRBV28 with TRBJ1-2; D uncertain. Trimming removed 3 bases at V and 4 bases at J, with 6 bases between. Germline V gene sequence: CDR1 MDHEN, CDR2 SYDVKM. CDR3 length equals 12 residues.

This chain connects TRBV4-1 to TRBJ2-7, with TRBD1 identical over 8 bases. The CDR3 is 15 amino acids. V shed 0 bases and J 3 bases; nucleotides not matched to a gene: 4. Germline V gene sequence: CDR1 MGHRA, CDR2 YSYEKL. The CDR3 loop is CASSQDRDRSYEQYF. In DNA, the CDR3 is TGCGCCAGCAGCCAAGATCGGGACAGGAGCTACGAGCAGTACTTC.

The CDR3 sequence: CAISVQLYEQYF. For the CDR3, the DNA is TGTGCCATCAGTGTACAGCTATACGAGCAGTACTTC. The chain carries TRBV10-3 and TRBJ2-7; no reliable D call. Looked up from germline, CDR1 is ENHRY and CDR2 is SYGVKD. The CDR3 totals 12 residues. Trimming left V 4 bases short and J 4 bases short, with 8 bases between.

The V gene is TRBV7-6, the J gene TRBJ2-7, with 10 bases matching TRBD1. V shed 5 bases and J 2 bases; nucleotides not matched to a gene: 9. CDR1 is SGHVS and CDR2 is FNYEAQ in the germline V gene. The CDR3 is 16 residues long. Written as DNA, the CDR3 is TGTGCCAGCAGCCCAGTCATTGGACAGGGGGCCTACGAGCAGTACTTC. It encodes CASSPVIGQGAYEQYF.

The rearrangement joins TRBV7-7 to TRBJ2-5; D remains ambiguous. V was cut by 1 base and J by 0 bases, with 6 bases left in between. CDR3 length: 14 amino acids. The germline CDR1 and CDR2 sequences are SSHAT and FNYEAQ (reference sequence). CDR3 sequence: CASSLGAYQETQYF. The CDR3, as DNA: TGTGCCAGCAGCTTAGGAGCCTACCAAGAGACCCAGTACTTC.

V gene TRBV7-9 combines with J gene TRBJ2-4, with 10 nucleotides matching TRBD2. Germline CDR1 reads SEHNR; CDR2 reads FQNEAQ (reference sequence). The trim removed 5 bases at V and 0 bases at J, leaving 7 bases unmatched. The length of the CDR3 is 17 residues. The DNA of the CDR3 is TGTGCCAGCAGCGGACCTAGCGGGGGAGGAGCCAAAAACATTCAGTACTTC. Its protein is CASSGPSGGGAKNIQYF. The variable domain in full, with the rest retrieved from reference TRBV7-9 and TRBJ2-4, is DTGVSQNPRHKITKRGQNVTFRCDPISEHNRLYWYRQTLGQGPEFLTYFQNEAQLEKSRLLSDRFSAERPKGSFSTLEIQRTEQGDSAMYLCASSGPSGGGAKNIQYFGAGTRLSVL.

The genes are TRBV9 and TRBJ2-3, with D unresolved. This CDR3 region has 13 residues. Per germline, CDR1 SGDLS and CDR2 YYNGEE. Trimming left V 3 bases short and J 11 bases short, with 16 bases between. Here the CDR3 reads CASSAESPGRQYF. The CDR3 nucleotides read TGTGCCAGCAGCGCCGAGTCGCCGGGTCGGCAGTATTTT.

CDR3: CASRPLAGGPEDEQFF. The CDR3 nucleotides are TGTGCCAGCAGACCTCTAGCGGGAGGGCCTGAGGATGAGCAGTTCTTC. The V call is TRBV7-7, the J call TRBJ2-1; 12 bases match TRBD2. The length of the CDR3 is 16 residues. Trimming at V came to 6 bases and at J to 8 bases, leaving 11 bases not matched to a gene. Looked up from germline, CDR1 is SSHAT and CDR2 is FNYEAQ (reference sequence).

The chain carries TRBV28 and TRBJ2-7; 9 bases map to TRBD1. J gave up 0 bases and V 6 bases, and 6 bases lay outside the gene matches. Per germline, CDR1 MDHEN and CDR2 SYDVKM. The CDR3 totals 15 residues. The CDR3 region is CASSLDRGNSYEQYF. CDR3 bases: TGTGCCAGCAGCCTCGACAGGGGGAACTCCTACGAGCAGTACTTC.

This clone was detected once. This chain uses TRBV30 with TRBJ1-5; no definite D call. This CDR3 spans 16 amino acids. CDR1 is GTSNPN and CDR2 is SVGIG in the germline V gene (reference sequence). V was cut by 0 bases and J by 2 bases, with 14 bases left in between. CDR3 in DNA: TGTGCCTGGAGTGTAAGGGAGATGAGAGGCAATCAGCCCCAGCATTTT. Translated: CAWSVREMRGNQPQHF. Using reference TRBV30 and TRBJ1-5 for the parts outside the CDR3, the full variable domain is SQTIHQWPATLVQPVGSPLSLECTVEGTSNPNLYWYRQAAGRGLQLLFYSVGIGQISSEVPQNLSASRPQDRQFILSSKKLLLSDSGFYLCAWSVREMRGNQPQHFGDGTRLSIL.

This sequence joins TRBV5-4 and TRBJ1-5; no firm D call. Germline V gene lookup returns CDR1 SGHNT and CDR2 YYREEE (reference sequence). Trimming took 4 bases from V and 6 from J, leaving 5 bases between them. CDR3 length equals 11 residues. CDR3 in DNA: TGTGCCAGCAGCGAGGGTCAGCCCCAGCATTTT. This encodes CASSEGQPQHF.